What follows are 13 T cell receptor beta chains derived from one specimen sequenced in a study of Ad26.COV2.S vaccination and SARS-CoV-2 variants. Method: immunoSEQ multiplex PCR; TCRdb's copy keeps in-frame clones and lacks some. This table holds 300,000 to 450,000 clones, roughly 85% found once. Treatment denoted: around 19 received Ad26.COV2.S at low or high dose, single or two shots; about 5 received placebo; per-sample allocation not given. Samples came from day 63 after the first vaccine or placebo injection. Sequences were derived from peripheral blood, sampled in a trial of Ad26.COV2.S vaccine versus placebo. The source of these receptors is a person between 18 and 59 years old who received the Ad26.COV2.S COVID-19 vaccine or a placebo.

The V call is TRBV9, the J call TRBJ2-1; no reliable D call. CDR3 length: 18 amino acids. The V end lost 0 bases, the J end lost 0 bases, and 16 bases lay between the germline ends. Per the germline V gene, CDR1 is SGDLS and CDR2 is YYNGEE. The CDR3 spells CASSVAPRPFSSYNEQFF. For the CDR3, the DNA is TGTGCCAGCAGCGTAGCTCCGAGACCCTTTTCCTCCTACAATGAGCAGTTCTTC.

V usage is TRBV5-4 and J usage is TRBJ2-7; D is uncertain. There are 14 residues in the CDR3. V lost 4 bases and J 1 base, leaving 12 bases between the germline ends. Germline CDR1 SGHNT, CDR2 YYREEE (reference sequence). CDR3 DNA sequence: TGTGCCAGCAGCCCCCCCGGCGGATCCTACGAGCAGTACTTC. It specifies CASSPPGGSYEQYF.

J is TRBJ1-2 and V is TRBV10-3; D remains unclear. V shed 4 bases and J shed 6 bases, with 9 bases lying between them. CDR3 length: 12 amino acids. From germline, CDR1 is ENHRY and CDR2 SYGVKD. Written as DNA, the CDR3 is TGTGCCATCAGTGGGGCGGAGAATGGCTACACCTTC. Amino acids: CAISGAENGYTF.

The CDR3 spells CASSFRRTSGTGELFF. DNA for the CDR3: TGTGCCAGCAGCTTTCGTAGGACTAGCGGAACCGGGGAGCTGTTTTTT. The chain is built from TRBV7-2 and TRBJ2-2; 10 bases are shared with TRBD2. V was clipped by 3 bases and J by 5 bases; unmatched bases: 6. Germline loops: CDR1 SGHTA, CDR2 FQGNSA. There are 16 residues in the CDR3.

The genes are TRBV5-5 and TRBJ2-3; D unresolved. The CDR3 consists of 14 residues. Trimming stripped 0 bases from V and 3 bases from J, with 8 bases between. Looked up from germline, CDR1 is SGHKS and CDR2 is YYEKEE (reference sequence). The CDR3 loop reads CASSLGQRTDTQYF. CDR3 bases: TGTGCCAGCAGCTTGGGGCAGAGGACAGATACGCAGTATTTT.

The chain uses TRBV9 and TRBJ2-7; D possibly uses TRBD1 or TRBD2 (5 bases each). Germline V lookup: CDR1 SGDLS, CDR2 YYNGEE. This CDR3 region has 16 residues. The germline V and J ends were trimmed by 3 bases and 6 bases, with 22 bases remaining between them. The chain's CDR3 is CASSAATGTHVREQYF. The CDR3, as DNA: TGTGCCAGCAGCGCAGCAACCGGGACCCACGTCCGCGAGCAGTACTTC. Variable domain in full (rest from reference TRBV9 and TRBJ2-7): DSGVTQTPKHLITATGQRVTLRCSPRSGDLSVYWYQQSLDQGLQFLIQYYNGEERAKGNILERFSAQQFPDLHSELNLSSLELGDSALYFCASSAATGTHVREQYFGPGTRLTVT.

Points on this clone: One junction end disagrees with the germline gene, perhaps due to a read error. The V gene is TRBV2, the J gene TRBJ2-7; 7 bases are a match to TRBD1. CDR1 SNHLY and CDR2 FYNNEI come from the germline V gene. This CDR3 comprises 11 residues. CDR3 loop: CASTYGTAHNF. CDR3 DNA: TGTGCCAGCACATACGGGACAGCTCACAATTTT. Full variable domain (missing parts from reference TRBV2 and TRBJ2-7): EPEVTQTPSHQVTQMGQEVILRCVPISNHLYFYWYRQILGQKVEFLVSFYNNEISEKSEIFDDQFSVERPDGSNFTLKIRSTKLEDSAMYFCASTYGTAHNFGPGTRLTVT.

This chain connects TRBV18 to TRBJ2-5; tentatively, D is TRBD2 (5 bases). Trimming removed 3 bases at V and 5 bases at J, with 13 bases between. The V gene's germline CDR1 is KGHSH and CDR2 LQKENI. This CDR3 is 14 amino acids long. CDR3 nucleotides: TGTGCCAGCTCACCGACAACTAGTCGGGAGACCCAGTACTTC. Its translation: CASSPTTSRETQYF.

V is TRBV9 and J is TRBJ2-3, with 10 bases lining up with TRBD2. With V trimmed by 4 bases and J by 6 bases, 8 bases remained unmatched. Per the germline V gene, CDR1 is SGDLS and CDR2 is YYNGEE. CDR3 size: 15 residues. As DNA, the CDR3 is TGTGCCAGCAGCCAAAACCCGACTAGCGGGGATACGCAGTATTTT. Translated: CASSQNPTSGDTQYF.

With respect to this clone: The germline gene is not matched at one end of the junction; a read error may be the cause. This chain uses TRBV6-2 or TRBV6-3 with TRBJ2-1; 10 bases are shared with TRBD2. The CDR3 has 15 residues. The germline V gene encodes CDR1 MNHEY and CDR2 SVGEGT. This CDR3 reads CASSAGTSVYNELFF. CDR3 in DNA: TGTGCCAGCAGCGCCGGGACTAGCGTGTACAATGAGCTGTTCTTC.

This sequence joins TRBV25-1 and TRBJ2-5, with D maybe TRBD2 (6 bases). This CDR3 region has 13 residues. V lost 6 bases and J lost 5, with 13 bases in between. Germline loops: CDR1 MGHDK, CDR2 SYGVNS. The CDR3 coding sequence is TGTGCCAGCAGCGAGGGAGGTTGGGAGACCCAGTACTTC. It translates to CASSEGGWETQYF.

V and J are TRBV18 and TRBJ2-2, with TRBD2 matching 7 bases. The CDR3 runs 15 residues. Losses at the gene ends were 1 base for V and 3 bases for J; bases not matched to a gene: 2. Looked up from germline, CDR1 is KGHSH and CDR2 is LQKENI. The CDR3 DNA is TGTGCCAGCTCACCACTAGCGGGCCACACCGGGGAGCTGTTTTTT. It specifies CASSPLAGHTGELFF.

The J gene is TRBJ2-3, the V gene TRBV28, with 9 bases lining up with TRBD2. Germline loops: CDR1 MDHEN, CDR2 SYDVKM. The CDR3 extends over 15 amino acids. V lost 6 bases and J lost 1; bases outside the gene matches: 5. DNA of the CDR3: TGTGCCAGCAGCCACCAGCGGGAGGGCACAGATACGCAGTATTTT. This translates into CASSHQREGTDTQYF.